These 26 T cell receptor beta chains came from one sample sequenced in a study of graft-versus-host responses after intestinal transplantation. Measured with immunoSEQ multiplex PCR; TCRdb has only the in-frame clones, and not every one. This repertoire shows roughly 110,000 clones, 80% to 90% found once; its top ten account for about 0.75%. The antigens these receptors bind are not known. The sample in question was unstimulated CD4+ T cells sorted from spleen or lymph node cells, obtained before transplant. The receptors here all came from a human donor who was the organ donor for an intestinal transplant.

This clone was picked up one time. The CDR3 sequence: CASSQGQYQPQHF. CDR3 nucleotides: TGCGCCAGCAGCCAGGGACAGTATCAGCCCCAGCATTTT. The gene calls are TRBV4-1 and TRBJ1-5; 7 bases agree with TRBD1. Germline V gene sequence: CDR1 MGHRA, CDR2 YSYEKL. The CDR3 sequence is 13 residues long. With V trimmed by 3 bases and J by 5 bases, 1 base remained unmatched.

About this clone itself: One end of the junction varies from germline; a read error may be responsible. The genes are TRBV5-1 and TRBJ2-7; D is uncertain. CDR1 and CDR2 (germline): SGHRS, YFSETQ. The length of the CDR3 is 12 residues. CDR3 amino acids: CASSLRAYEQYF. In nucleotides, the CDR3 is TGTGCCAGCAGCTTGCGAGCCTACGAGCAGTACTTC.

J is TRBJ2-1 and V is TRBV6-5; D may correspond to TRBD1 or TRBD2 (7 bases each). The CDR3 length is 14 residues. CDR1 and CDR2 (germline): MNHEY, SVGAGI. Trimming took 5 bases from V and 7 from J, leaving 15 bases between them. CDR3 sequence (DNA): TGTGCCAGCAGTAACAGACAGGGAGGGAATGAGCAGTTCTTC. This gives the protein CASSNRQGGNEQFF.

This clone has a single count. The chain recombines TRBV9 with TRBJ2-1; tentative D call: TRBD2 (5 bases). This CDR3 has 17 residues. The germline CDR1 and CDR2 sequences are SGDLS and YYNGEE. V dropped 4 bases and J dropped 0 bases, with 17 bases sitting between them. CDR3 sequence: CASSLRTGENSYNEQFF. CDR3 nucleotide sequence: TGTGCCAGCAGCCTCCGGACCGGGGAGAACTCCTACAATGAGCAGTTCTTC.

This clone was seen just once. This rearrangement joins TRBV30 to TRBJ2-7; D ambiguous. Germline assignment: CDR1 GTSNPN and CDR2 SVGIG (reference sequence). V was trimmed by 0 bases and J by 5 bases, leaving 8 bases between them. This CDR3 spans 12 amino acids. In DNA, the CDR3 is TGTGCCTGGAGTGTACAAACTCACGAGCAGTACTTC. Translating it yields CAWSVQTHEQYF.

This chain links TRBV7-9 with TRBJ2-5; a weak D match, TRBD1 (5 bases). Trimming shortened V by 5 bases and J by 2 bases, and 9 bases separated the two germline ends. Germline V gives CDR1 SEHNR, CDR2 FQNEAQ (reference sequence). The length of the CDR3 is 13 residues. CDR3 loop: CASSRRVQETQYF. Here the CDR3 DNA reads TGTGCCAGCAGCCGCAGGGTACAAGAGACCCAGTACTTC. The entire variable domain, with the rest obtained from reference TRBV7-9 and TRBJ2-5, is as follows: DTGVSQNPRHKITKRGQNVTFRCDPISEHNRLYWYRQTLGQGPEFLTYFQNEAQLEKSRLLSDRFSAERPKGSFSTLEIQRTEQGDSAMYLCASSRRVQETQYFGPGTRLLVL.

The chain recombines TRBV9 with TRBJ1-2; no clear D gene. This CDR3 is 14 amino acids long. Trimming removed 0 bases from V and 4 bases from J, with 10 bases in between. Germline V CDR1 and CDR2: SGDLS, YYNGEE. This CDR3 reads CASSVATWGYGYTF. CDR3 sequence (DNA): TGTGCCAGCAGCGTAGCTACCTGGGGCTATGGCTACACCTTC.

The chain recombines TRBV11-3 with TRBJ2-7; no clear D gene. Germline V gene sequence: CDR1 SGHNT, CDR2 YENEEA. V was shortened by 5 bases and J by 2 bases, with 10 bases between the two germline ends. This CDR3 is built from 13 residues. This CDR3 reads CASSGSRTYEQYF. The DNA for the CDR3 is TGTGCCAGCAGCGGATCCAGGACCTACGAGCAGTACTTC.

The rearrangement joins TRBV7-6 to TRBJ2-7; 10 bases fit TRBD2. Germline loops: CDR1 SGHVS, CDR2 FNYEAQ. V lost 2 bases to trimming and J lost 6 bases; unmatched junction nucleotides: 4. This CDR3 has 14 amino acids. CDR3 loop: CASSLRTSGIEQYF. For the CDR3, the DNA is TGTGCCAGCAGCTTAAGAACTAGCGGGATCGAGCAGTACTTC.

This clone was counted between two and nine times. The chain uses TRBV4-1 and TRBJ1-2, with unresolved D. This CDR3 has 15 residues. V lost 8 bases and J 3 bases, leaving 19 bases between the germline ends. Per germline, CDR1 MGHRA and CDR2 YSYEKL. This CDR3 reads CASRYSSERDYGYTF. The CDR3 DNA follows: TGCGCCAGCCGTTATTCTTCAGAGAGGGACTATGGCTACACCTTC.

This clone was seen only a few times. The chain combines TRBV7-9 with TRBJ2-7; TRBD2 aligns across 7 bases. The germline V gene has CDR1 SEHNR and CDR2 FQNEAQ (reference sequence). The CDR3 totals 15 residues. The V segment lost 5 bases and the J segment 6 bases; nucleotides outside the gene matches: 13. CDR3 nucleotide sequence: TGTGCCAGCAGCGGGGGGGACGGCTACCTAAGCGAGCAGTACTTC. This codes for CASSGGDGYLSEQYF.

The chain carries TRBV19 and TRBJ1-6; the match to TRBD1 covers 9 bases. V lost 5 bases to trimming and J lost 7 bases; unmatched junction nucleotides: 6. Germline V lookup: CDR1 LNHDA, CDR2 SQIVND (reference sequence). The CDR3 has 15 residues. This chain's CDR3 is CASSLWGTGNSPLHF. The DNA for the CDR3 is TGTGCCAGTAGTTTATGGGGGACAGGGAATTCACCCCTCCACTTT.

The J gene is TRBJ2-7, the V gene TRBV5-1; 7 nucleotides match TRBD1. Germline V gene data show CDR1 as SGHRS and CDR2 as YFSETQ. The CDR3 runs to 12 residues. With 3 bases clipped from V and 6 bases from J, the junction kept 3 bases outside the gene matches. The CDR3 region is CASSSTGREQYF. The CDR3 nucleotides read TGCGCCAGCAGCTCGACAGGGCGCGAGCAGTACTTC.

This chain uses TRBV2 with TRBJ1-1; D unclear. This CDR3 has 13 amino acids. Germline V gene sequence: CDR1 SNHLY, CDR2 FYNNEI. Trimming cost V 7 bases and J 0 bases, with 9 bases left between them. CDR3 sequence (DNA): TGTGCCAGCAATTCACGGGTGAACACTGAAGCTTTCTTT. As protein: CASNSRVNTEAFF. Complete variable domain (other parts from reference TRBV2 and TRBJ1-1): EPEVTQTPSHQVTQMGQEVILRCVPISNHLYFYWYRQILGQKVEFLVSFYNNEISEKSEIFDDQFSVERPDGSNFTLKIRSTKLEDSAMYFCASNSRVNTEAFFGQGTRLTVV.

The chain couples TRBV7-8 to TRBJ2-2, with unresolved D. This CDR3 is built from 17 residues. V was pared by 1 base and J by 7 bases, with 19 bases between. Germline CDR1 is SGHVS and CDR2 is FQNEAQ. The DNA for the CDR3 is TGTGCCAGCAGCTTAGTGGCTATGCAGATGCCGTACGGGGAGCTGTTTTTT. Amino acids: CASSLVAMQMPYGELFF.

Here the CDR3 DNA reads TGTGCCAGCAGACTAACCGGGACAGGGGGCTTCGAGCAGTACTTC. Translation gives CASRLTGTGGFEQYF. The chain links TRBV6-1 to TRBJ2-7, with 12 positions matching TRBD1. Germline V gene sequence: CDR1 MNHNS, CDR2 SASEGT. This CDR3 contains 15 residues. The junction had 9 bases not matched to a gene; V was cut back by 6 bases and J by 6 bases.

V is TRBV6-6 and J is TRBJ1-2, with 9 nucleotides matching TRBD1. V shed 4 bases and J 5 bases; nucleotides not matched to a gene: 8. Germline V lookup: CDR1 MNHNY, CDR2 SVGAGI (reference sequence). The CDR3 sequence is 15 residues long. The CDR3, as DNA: TGTGCCAGCAGTTCACCAGACAGGGGGAGTTATGGCTACACCTTC. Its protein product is CASSSPDRGSYGYTF.

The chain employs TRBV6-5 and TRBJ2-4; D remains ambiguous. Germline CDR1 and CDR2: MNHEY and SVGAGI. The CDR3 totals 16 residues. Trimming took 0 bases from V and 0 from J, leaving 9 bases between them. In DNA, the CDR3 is TGTGCCAGCAGTTACTCGAGGCGTTTAGCCAAAAACATTCAGTACTTC. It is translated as CASSYSRRLAKNIQYF.

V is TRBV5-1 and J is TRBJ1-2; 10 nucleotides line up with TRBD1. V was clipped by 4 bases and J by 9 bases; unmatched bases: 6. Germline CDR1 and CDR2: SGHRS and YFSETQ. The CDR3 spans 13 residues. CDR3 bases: TGCGCCAGCAGCCTCGGGACAGGGGAACGCTACACCTTC. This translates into CASSLGTGERYTF.

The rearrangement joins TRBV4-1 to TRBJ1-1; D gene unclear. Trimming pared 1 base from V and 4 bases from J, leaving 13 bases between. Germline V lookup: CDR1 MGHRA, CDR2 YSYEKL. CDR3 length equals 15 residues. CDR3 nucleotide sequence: TGCGCCAGCAGCCAAGCTCAGCCGCCTACCACTGAAGCTTTCTTT. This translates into CASSQAQPPTTEAFF.

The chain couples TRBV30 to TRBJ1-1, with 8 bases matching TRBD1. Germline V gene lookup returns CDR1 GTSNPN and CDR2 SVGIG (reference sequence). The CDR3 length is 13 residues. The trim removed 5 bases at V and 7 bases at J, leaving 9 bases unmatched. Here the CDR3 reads CAWEGHTGGEAFF. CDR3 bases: TGTGCCTGGGAAGGCCATACAGGGGGTGAAGCTTTCTTT.

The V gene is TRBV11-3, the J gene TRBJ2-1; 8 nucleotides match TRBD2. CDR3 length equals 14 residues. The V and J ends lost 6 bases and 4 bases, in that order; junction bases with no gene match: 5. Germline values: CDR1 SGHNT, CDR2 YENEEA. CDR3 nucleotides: TGTGCCAGCAGTTTGGCGGGGGGTTACAATGAGCAGTTCTTC. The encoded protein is CASSLAGGYNEQFF.

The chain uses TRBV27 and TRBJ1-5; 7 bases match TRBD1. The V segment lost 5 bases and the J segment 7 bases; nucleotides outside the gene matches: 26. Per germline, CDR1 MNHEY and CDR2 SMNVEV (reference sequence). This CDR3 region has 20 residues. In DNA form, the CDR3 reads TGTGCCAGCAGTCTTCGACAGGGAAGGCCCCCAAATACTTCCCCGCAGCCCCAGCATTTT. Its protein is CASSLRQGRPPNTSPQPQHF.

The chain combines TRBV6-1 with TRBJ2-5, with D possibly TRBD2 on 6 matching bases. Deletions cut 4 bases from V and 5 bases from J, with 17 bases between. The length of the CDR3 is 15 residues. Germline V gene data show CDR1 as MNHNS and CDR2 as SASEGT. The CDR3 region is CASSGTAGLVETQYF. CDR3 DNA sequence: TGTGCCAGCAGTGGGACGGCGGGACTGGTGGAGACCCAGTACTTC.

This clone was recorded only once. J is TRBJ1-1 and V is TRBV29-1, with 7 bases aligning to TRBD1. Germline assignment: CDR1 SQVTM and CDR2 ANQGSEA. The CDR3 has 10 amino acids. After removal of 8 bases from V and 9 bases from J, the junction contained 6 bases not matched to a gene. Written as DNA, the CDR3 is TGCAGCTGCCGGGACAGTCAAGCTTTCTTT. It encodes CSCRDSQAFF.

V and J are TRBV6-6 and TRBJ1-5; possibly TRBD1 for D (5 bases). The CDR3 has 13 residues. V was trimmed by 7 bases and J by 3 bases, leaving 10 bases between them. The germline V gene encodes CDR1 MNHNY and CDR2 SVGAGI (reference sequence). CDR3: CASTPGDNQPQHF. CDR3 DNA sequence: TGTGCCAGCACCCCGGGGGACAATCAGCCCCAGCATTTT.